The 28 T cell receptor beta chains below come from one sample, sequenced in a study of T cells in Graves' hyperthyroidism and ophthalmopathy. RNA transcripts gave rise to amplified TCR beta CDR3 regions. A first-round RT-PCR of the TCR CDR3 used the HTBI primer set. TCRdb analysed the multiplex PCR reads with MiXCR anew, one entry per CDR3 protein. The profile shows 340,000 or so distinct CDR3 sequences, roughly 17% of them singletons. The material sequenced was blood. These receptors were taken from a man aged 30-40 years with Graves' hyperthyroidism.

In the case of this clonotype: A read error may account for a junction end that differs from germline. This chain connects TRBV2 to TRBJ1-5, with TRBD1 matching 7 bases. The CDR3 covers 14 residues. Germline-derived CDR1 and CDR2 are SNHLY and FYNNEI. CDR3 region: CAGRGGESNQPQHF. The CDR3 region has the DNA TGTGCCGGCAGGGGGGGGGAAAGCAATCAGCCCCAGCATTTT.

CDR3 nucleotides: TGTGCCAGCAGCCAAGAGGGGAGTGGATACAGGCTAATGAACACTGAAGCTTTCTTT. Protein: CASSQEGSGYRLMNTEAFF. This chain connects TRBV3-1 to TRBJ1-1, with a tentative D call TRBD1 (5 bases). The length of the CDR3 is 19 residues. V dropped 0 bases and J dropped 0 bases, with 20 bases sitting between them. Per germline, CDR1 LGHDT and CDR2 YNNKEL (reference sequence).

This clonotype was recorded many times. The chain recombines TRBV7-8 with TRBJ2-4; D may correspond to TRBD1 or TRBD2 (5 bases each). CDR1 is SGHVS and CDR2 is FQNEAQ in the germline V gene. This CDR3 is 14 amino acids long. The V end was cut by 4 bases, the J end by 8 bases, with 15 bases between. The CDR3 here is CASSSRGQGDIQYF. In nucleotides, the CDR3 is TGTGCCAGCAGCTCTCGGGGTCAGGGAGACATTCAGTACTTC.

The chain has TRBV5-1 and TRBJ1-3; perhaps TRBD1 as D (5 bases). With 2 bases removed from V and 4 bases from J, the gap between germline ends came to 16 bases. This CDR3 comprises 16 residues. In germline, CDR1 is SGHRS, CDR2 YFSETQ. CDR3 amino acids: CASSFIGPGRGNTIYF. Written as DNA, the CDR3 is TGCGCCAGCAGCTTCATCGGACCGGGACGGGGAAACACCATATATTTT. Complete variable domain (other parts from reference TRBV5-1 and TRBJ1-3): KAGVTQTPRYLIKTRGQQVTLSCSPISGHRSVSWYQQTPGQGLQFLFEYFSETQRNKGNFPGRFSGRQFSNSRSEMNVSTLELGDSALYLCASSFIGPGRGNTIYFGEGSWLTVV.

In this sample, this clonotype turned up many times. This chain joins TRBV30 and TRBJ2-2, with 8 bases lining up with TRBD2. J lost 5 bases, V lost 2 bases, and 4 bases had no gene match. This CDR3 is 14 amino acids long. Germline CDR1 and CDR2: GTSNPN and SVGIG (reference sequence). CDR3 sequence: CAWSSGRFTGELFF. CDR3 coding DNA: TGTGCCTGGAGTAGCGGGAGATTTACCGGGGAGCTGTTTTTT.

For this clonotype: No conserved phenylalanine or tryptophan is present at the end of the CDR3, so a read error is the likely explanation. The chain couples TRBV18 to TRBJ2-7, with D unclear. This CDR3 contains 13 residues. Germline CDR1 is KGHSH and CDR2 is LQKENI. V dropped 0 bases and J dropped 4 bases, with 7 bases sitting between them. The CDR3 DNA reads as TGTGCCAGCTCACCACCTAGCAGGTACGAGCAGTACCTC. This codes for CASSPPSRYEQYL.

About this clonotype itself: A much larger clone differs from this one at a single base, so this may be a read error. CDR3 sequence: CATSDGTTSIVTNTQYF. CDR3 sequence (DNA): TGTGCCACCAGTGACGGTACCACTAGCATTGTCACAAATACGCAGTATTTT. This chain links TRBV24-1 with TRBJ2-3, with a weak D call TRBD2 (6 bases). CDR1 and CDR2 from the germline V gene are KGHDR and SFDVKD. This CDR3 spans 17 amino acids.

This chain uses TRBV6-6 with TRBJ2-5, with TRBD2 identical over 7 bases. Trimming at V came to 4 bases and at J to 5 bases, leaving 19 bases not matched to a gene. The CDR3 covers 18 residues. Germline values: CDR1 MNHNY, CDR2 SVGAGI (reference sequence). CDR3 region: CASSCSINRQGGGETQYF. The CDR3, as DNA: TGTGCCAGCAGTTGCTCGATAAACAGGCAGGGCGGGGGTGAGACCCAGTACTTC.

The chain employs TRBV24-1 and TRBJ2-1, with D tentatively TRBD2 (5 bases). The CDR3 spans 15 residues. Trimming stripped 1 base from V and 5 bases from J, with 11 bases between. Germline lookup yields CDR1 KGHDR and CDR2 SFDVKD. CDR3 region: CATSDFGGGHNEQFF. CDR3 DNA sequence: TGTGCCACCAGTGATTTCGGCGGAGGACACAATGAGCAGTTCTTC.

This clonotype was recorded many times. This rearrangement joins TRBV20-1 to TRBJ2-1; D might be TRBD1 (6 bases). The V gene lost 3 bases and the J gene lost 9 bases, with 15 bases spanning the gap. The CDR3 totals 13 residues. Germline CDR1 DFQATT, CDR2 SNEGSKA (reference sequence). DNA of the CDR3: TGCAGTGCTAGGCGTGGGGGCAGTGGTGAGCAGTTCTTC. Encoded protein: CSARRGGSGEQFF.

This clonotype was seen repeatedly, ten times or more. CDR3 amino acids: CAWLGQREGYEQFF. CDR3 DNA: TGTGCCTGGTTAGGACAGCGGGAGGGCTATGAGCAGTTCTTC. The chain joins TRBV30 to TRBJ2-1; the match to TRBD2 covers 10 bases. J gave up 8 bases and V 5 bases, and 9 bases lay outside the gene matches. CDR3 size: 14 residues. Germline V CDR1 and CDR2: GTSNPN, SVGIG (reference sequence).

This clonotype has at least ten counts. The J gene is TRBJ2-5, the V gene TRBV28; D gene unclear. V shed 4 bases and J shed 2 bases, with 17 bases lying between them. In germline, CDR1 is MDHEN, CDR2 SYDVKM. This CDR3 comprises 16 residues. This CDR3 is CASSSRHPLGQETQYF. The CDR3 bases are TGTGCCAGCAGTTCTCGGCATCCTCTAGGGCAAGAGACCCAGTACTTC.

This clonotype showed up many times. The chain uses TRBV7-3 and TRBJ2-1, with D unresolved. The CDR3 has 13 amino acids. With 4 bases removed from V and 8 bases from J, the gap between germline ends came to 12 bases. Germline V lookup: CDR1 SGHTA, CDR2 FQGTGA. CDR3 bases: TGTGCCAGCAGCTCGACTGGAGTCGATGAGCAGTTCTTC. This gives the protein CASSSTGVDEQFF.

This clonotype has a count of ten or more. V usage is TRBV12-5 and J usage is TRBJ1-1; the D gene is possibly TRBD1 (6 bases). V was cut by 1 base and J by 4 bases, with 10 bases left in between. The CDR3 runs 14 residues. Germline CDR1 and CDR2: LGHNT and FRNRAP. CDR3 nucleotides: TGTGCTAGTGGTTTGGGGGTCAGGGGCACTGAAGCTTTCTTT. Protein sequence: CASGLGVRGTEAFF.

This clonotype has ten or more counts. The CDR3: CASSPRGGATSEQYF. The CDR3 nucleotides are TGTGCCAGCAGCCCGCGTGGAGGAGCGACTAGCGAGCAGTACTTC. This chain links TRBV7-3 with TRBJ2-7; perhaps TRBD2 as D (6 bases). The CDR3 sequence is 15 residues long. Trimming took 5 bases from V and 6 from J, leaving 20 bases between them. Germline assignment: CDR1 SGHTA and CDR2 FQGTGA.

This clonotype was detected ten times or more. V gene TRBV9 combines with J gene TRBJ2-7; D tentatively fits TRBD1 or TRBD2 (6 bases each). The CDR3 loop spans 12 amino acids. V dropped 4 bases and J dropped 6 bases, with 11 bases sitting between them. Germline loops: CDR1 SGDLS, CDR2 YYNGEE. The CDR3: CASSSWGAEQYF. The CDR3 DNA sequence: TGTGCCAGCAGCTCGTGGGGGGCCGAGCAGTACTTC. Full variable domain (missing parts from reference TRBV9 and TRBJ2-7): DSGVTQTPKHLITATGQRVTLRCSPRSGDLSVYWYQQSLDQGLQFLIQYYNGEERAKGNILERFSAQQFPDLHSELNLSSLELGDSALYFCASSSWGAEQYFGPGTRLTVT.

This clonotype was counted only a few times. The chain uses TRBV6-1 and TRBJ2-2; D is possibly TRBD2 (5 bases). The germline V gene has CDR1 MNHNS and CDR2 SASEGT. Trimming left V 8 bases short and J 8 bases short, with 21 bases between. CDR3 size: 15 residues. For the CDR3, the DNA is TGTGCCAGCTACTGGGCGCCTCGGGGATCGGGGGAGCTGTTTTTT. It encodes CASYWAPRGSGELFF.

This clonotype occurred many times. V gene TRBV7-2 combines with J gene TRBJ1-5; D is unresolved. Germline CDR1 and CDR2: SGHTA and FQGNSA. The CDR3 is 13 amino acids. Trimming shortened V by 0 bases and J by 9 bases, and 9 bases separated the two germline ends. CDR3 DNA: TGTGCCAGCAGCTTAGCTGAGGCGGCGCCCCAGCATTTT. Translation gives CASSLAEAAPQHF.

A few counts support this clonotype. This chain joins TRBV6-2 or TRBV6-3 and TRBJ2-7; D unclear. Germline V CDR1 and CDR2: MNHEY, SVGEGT. This CDR3 comprises 14 residues. Trimming removed 6 bases from V and 2 bases from J, with 14 bases in between. CDR3 loop: CASRILRGAYEQYF. CDR3 nucleotide sequence: TGTGCCAGCAGAATTTTGCGTGGAGCCTACGAGCAGTACTTC.

This clonotype was detected a few times. This sequence joins TRBV20-1 and TRBJ2-7; D ambiguous. The CDR3 loop spans 14 amino acids. CDR1 is DFQATT, CDR2 SNEGSKA, per germline (reference sequence). Trimming left V 3 bases short and J 4 bases short, with 16 bases between. The CDR3 region has the DNA TGCAGTGCTAGTTTGCGTGGGATCGTGTACGAGCAGTACTTC. Its protein is CSASLRGIVYEQYF.

A note on this clonotype: A read error is possible here, since a much larger clone lies one base away. The chain employs TRBV5-1 and TRBJ2-1; TRBD1 matches 10 bases. The CDR3 has 15 residues. From germline, CDR1 is SGHRS and CDR2 YFSETQ. The CDR3 sequence: CAGSSRTGGGNEQFF. CDR3 DNA sequence: TGCGCCGGCAGCTCAAGGACAGGGGGAGGGAATGAGCAGTTCTTC.

The rearrangement uses TRBV4-2 and TRBJ2-1; 16 nucleotides line up with TRBD2. The trim removed 4 bases at V and 7 bases at J, leaving 13 bases unmatched. The CDR3 is 19 residues long. From germline, CDR1 is LGHNA and CDR2 YNFKEQ. The CDR3: CASSRPGLAGGPSRNEQFF. The CDR3 nucleotides are TGTGCCAGCAGCCGCCCGGGACTAGCGGGAGGGCCCTCGCGAAATGAGCAGTTCTTC.

The V and J genes are TRBV14 and TRBJ2-1; D unclear. Germline values: CDR1 SGHDN, CDR2 FVKESK. The CDR3 length is 13 residues. Deletions cut 4 bases from V and 7 bases from J, with 11 bases between. CDR3 bases: TGTGCCAGCAGCCCATCCATGGAGAATGAGCAGTTCTTC. Protein sequence: CASSPSMENEQFF.

The table lists this clonotype with many counts. V usage is TRBV24-1 and J usage is TRBJ1-2; D perhaps matches TRBD1 (6 bases). Germline assignment: CDR1 KGHDR and CDR2 SFDVKD. V was pared by 3 bases and J by 4 bases, with 11 bases between. The CDR3 covers 14 residues. In DNA form, the CDR3 reads TGTGCCACCAGTGATCCGGACAGTCTCTATGGCTACACCTTC. Translation gives CATSDPDSLYGYTF.

This clonotype occurred many times. The genes are TRBV11-3 and TRBJ2-7; unclear D gene. V shed 3 bases and J shed 1 base, with 10 bases lying between them. The CDR3 has 14 amino acids. CDR1 is SGHNT and CDR2 is YENEEA in the germline V gene. This CDR3 reads CASSFLRESYEQYF. In DNA, the CDR3 is TGTGCCAGCAGCTTCCTGAGAGAATCCTACGAGCAGTACTTC.

This clonotype was seen ten or more times. The rearrangement links TRBV2 to TRBJ2-7; D is possibly TRBD1 or TRBD2 (5 bases each). Germline-derived CDR1 and CDR2 are SNHLY and FYNNEI. V was cut by 5 bases and J by 5 bases, with 16 bases left in between. The CDR3 is 14 amino acids. CDR3 region: CASSSFPGPDEQYF. CDR3 nucleotides: TGTGCCAGCAGTTCATTTCCGGGACCGGACGAGCAGTACTTC.

As for this clonotype: This may come from a read error, since a much larger clone is one base off. The V and J genes are TRBV27 and TRBJ1-5; no firm D call. The CDR3 consists of 13 residues. V was shortened by 3 bases and J by 4 bases, with 7 bases between the two germline ends. Germline loops: CDR1 MNHEY, CDR2 SMNVEV (reference sequence). CDR3 amino acids: CASSFSHNQPQHF. CDR3 bases: TGTGCCAGCAGTTTCTCCCATAATCAGCCCCAGCATTTT.

This clonotype was observed a handful of times. DNA of the CDR3: TGTGCCAGCAGCCTCTTGGGGGAGGGCCCCCACAATGAGCAGTTCTTC. Its protein is CASSLLGEGPHNEQFF. This chain joins TRBV4-2 and TRBJ2-1; 7 nucleotides line up with TRBD2. The junction had 11 bases not matched to a gene; V was cut back by 4 bases and J by 5 bases. Germline loops: CDR1 LGHNA, CDR2 YNFKEQ. CDR3 length equals 16 residues.